The clone carrying this TCR beta chain was detected ten times or more. The antigen is undetermined. Per the germline V gene, CDR1 is SEHNR and CDR2 is FQNEAQ (reference sequence). The CDR3 covers 13 residues. V was trimmed by 5 bases and J by 2 bases, leaving 9 bases between them. This sample is part of a study of read filtering for tumor transcriptome and immune sequencing. The wider study: DNase treatment preceded whole-transcriptome library preparation. IR-seq gave about 3.5 to 11 million TCR reads per sample; RNA-seq gave roughly 80 to 1,300. Whole-study findings and limits: Dropping single-read clonotypes raised IR-seq and RNA-seq shared-clonotype correlation. Single-read clonotypes: 80% to 90% of IR-seq clonotypes (about 3.5% of reads), more than 70% of RNA-seq clonotypes (roughly 49% of reads).

The library was built from roughly 400 ng RNA with molecular barcoded adaptors for alpha/delta and beta/gamma chains. One entry per CDR3 protein, called by TCRdb with MiXCR from the reads. Among 90,000 to 95,000 distinct CDR3 sequences listed, about a fifth were seen once. The J gene is TRBJ1-1, the V gene TRBV7-9, with TRBD1 as a possible D gene (6 bases). Sequencing used a population of CD138-negative cells sorted from bone marrow. The sequence came from a donor at least 40 years old with multiple myeloma. In DNA form, the CDR3 reads TGTGCCAGCAGCCCTGGGACAAACACTGAAGCTTTCTTT. This sequence encodes CASSPGTNTEAFF.